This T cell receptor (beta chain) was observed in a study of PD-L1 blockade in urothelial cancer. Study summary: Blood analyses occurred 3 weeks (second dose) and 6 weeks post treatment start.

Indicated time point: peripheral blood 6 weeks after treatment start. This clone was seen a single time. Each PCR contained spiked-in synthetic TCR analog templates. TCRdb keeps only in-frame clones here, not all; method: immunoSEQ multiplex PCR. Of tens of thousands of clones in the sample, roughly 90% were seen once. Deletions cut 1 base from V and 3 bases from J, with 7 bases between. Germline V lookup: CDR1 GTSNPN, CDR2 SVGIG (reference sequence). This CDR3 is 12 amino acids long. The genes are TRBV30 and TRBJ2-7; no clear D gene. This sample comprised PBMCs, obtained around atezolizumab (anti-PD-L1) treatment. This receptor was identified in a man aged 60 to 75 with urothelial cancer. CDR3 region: CAWSGGGYEQYF. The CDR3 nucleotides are TGTGCCTGGAGTGGTGGCGGCTACGAGCAGTACTTC.